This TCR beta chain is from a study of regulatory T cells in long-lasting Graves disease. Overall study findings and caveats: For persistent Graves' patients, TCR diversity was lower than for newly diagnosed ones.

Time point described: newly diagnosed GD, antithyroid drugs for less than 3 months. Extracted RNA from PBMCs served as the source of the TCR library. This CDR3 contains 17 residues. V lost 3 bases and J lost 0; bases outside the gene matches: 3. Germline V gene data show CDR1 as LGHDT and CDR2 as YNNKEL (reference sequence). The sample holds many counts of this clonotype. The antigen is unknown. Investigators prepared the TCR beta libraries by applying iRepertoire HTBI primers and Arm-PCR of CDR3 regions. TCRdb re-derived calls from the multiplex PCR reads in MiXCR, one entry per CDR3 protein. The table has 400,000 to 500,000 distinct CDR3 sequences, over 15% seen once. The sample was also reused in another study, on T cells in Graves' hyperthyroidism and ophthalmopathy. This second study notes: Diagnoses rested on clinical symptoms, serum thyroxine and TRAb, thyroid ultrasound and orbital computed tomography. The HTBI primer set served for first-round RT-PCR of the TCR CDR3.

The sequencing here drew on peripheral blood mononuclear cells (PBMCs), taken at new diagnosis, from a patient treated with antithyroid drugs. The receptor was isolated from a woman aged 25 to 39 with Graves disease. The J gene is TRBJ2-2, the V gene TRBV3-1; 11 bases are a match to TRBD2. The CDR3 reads CASSQTSGIANTGELFF. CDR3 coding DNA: TGTGCCAGCAGCCAGACTAGCGGGATCGCGAACACCGGGGAGCTGTTTTTT.